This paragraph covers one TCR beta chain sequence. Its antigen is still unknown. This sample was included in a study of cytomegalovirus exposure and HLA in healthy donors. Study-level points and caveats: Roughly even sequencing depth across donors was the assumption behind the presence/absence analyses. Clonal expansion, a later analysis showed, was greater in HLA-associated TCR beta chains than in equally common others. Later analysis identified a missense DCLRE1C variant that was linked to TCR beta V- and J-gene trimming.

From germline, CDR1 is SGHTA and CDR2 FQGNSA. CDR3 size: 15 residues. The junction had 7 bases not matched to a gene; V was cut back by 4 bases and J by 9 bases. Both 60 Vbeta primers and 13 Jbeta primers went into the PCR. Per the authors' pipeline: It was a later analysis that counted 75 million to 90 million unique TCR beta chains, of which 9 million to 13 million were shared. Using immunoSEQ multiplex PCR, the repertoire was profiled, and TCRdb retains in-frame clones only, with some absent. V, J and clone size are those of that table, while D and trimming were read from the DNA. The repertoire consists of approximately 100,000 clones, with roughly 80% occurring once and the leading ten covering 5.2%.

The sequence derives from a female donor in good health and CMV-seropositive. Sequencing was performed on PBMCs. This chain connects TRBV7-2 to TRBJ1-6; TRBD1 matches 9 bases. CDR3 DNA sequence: TGTGCCAGCAGCTCTCTGACAGGGGGGGTTTCACCCCTCCACTTT. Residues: CASSSLTGGVSPLHF.